This entry features one T cell receptor beta chain sequence. 13 Jbeta primers and 60 Vbeta primers were used for the PCR. As processed by the authors: Unique TCR beta chains totaled some 80 million in a later count, with approximately 11 million of them shared. TCRdb's copy holds only in-frame clones and misses some; the assay was immunoSEQ multiplex PCR. V and J calls and clone size are as listed in that table; D and trimming were resolved from the DNA. The sample records 79,000 or so clones, roughly three quarters being singletons. The data derive from a study of cytomegalovirus exposure and HLA in healthy donors. The ends were cut back, 3 bases at V and 3 bases at J, with 6 bases in the middle. Germline assignment: CDR1 LNHNV and CDR2 YYDKDF (reference sequence). This CDR3 contains 14 residues.

Specimen: PBMCs. The TCR sequence derives from a woman aged 40 to 49 in good health and CMV-seropositive. The chain has TRBV15 and TRBJ1-6; possibly TRBD1 for D (5 bases). The DNA for the CDR3 is TGTGCCACCAGCAGGGACAACTATAATTCACCCCTCCACTTT. It specifies CATSRDNYNSPLHF.